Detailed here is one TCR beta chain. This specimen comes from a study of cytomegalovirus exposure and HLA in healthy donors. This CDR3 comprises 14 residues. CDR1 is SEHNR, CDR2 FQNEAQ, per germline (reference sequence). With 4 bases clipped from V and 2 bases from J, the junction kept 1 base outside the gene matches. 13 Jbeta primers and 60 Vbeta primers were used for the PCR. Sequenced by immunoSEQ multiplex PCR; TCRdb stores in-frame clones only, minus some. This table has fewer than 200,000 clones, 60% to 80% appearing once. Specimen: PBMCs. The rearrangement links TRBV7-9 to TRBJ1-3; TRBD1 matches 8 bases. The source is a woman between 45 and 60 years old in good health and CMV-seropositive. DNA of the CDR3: TGTGCCAGCAGCTCAGGGGGCGCTGGAAACACCATATATTTT. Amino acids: CASSSGGAGNTIYF.